This entry concerns a single T cell receptor beta chain. The data derive from a study of cytomegalovirus exposure and HLA in healthy donors. 13 Jbeta primers and 60 Vbeta primers were used for the PCR. Original methodology: It was a later analysis that counted around 85 million unique TCR beta chains, of which about 10 million were shared. Assay: immunoSEQ multiplex PCR; the TCRdb copy retains only in-frame clones and omits some. V, J and clone size reflect that table, while D and trimming were determined from the DNA. The table for this sample gives some 84,000 clones. The CDR3 loop spans 15 amino acids. The V gene lost 0 bases and the J gene lost 5 bases, with 13 bases spanning the gap. Per germline, CDR1 LGHNA and CDR2 YSLEER.

The TCR was taken from a man aged 45 to 65 in good health and CMV-seronegative. V gene TRBV4-3 combines with J gene TRBJ1-2; D is perhaps TRBD1 (6 bases). The sequenced sample consisted of PBMCs. Written as DNA, the CDR3 is TGCGCCAGCAGCCAAGACCCTCAGGGGAAGTATGGCTACACCTTC. It codes for CASSQDPQGKYGYTF.